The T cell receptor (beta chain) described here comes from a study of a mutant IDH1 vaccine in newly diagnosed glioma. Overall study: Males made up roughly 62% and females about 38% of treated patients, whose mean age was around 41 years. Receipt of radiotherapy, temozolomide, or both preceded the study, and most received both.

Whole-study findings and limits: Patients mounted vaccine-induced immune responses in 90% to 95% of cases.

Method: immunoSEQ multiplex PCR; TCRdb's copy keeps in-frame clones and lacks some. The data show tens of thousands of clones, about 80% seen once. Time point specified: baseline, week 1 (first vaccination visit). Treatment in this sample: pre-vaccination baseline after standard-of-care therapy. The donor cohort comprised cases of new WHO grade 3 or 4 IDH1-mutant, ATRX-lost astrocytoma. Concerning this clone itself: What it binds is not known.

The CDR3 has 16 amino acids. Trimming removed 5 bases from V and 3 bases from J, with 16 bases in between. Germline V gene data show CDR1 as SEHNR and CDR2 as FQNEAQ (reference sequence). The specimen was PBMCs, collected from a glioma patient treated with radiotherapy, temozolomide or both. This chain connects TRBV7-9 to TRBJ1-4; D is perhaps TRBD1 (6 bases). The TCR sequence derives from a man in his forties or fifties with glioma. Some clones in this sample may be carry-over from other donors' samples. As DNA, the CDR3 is TGTGCCAGCAGCCCAACAGGGATTAGGGCTAATGAAAAACTGTTTTTT. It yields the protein CASSPTGIRANEKLFF.